This TCR beta chain was obtained from a study of cytomegalovirus exposure and HLA in healthy donors. This CDR3 comprises 13 residues. The V end was cut by 5 bases, the J end by 5 bases, with 14 bases between. Germline V gene sequence: CDR1 SQVTM, CDR2 ANQGSEA. The assay was immunoSEQ multiplex PCR, and TCRdb's table has in-frame clones only and misses some. The table records 150,000 to 200,000 clones, roughly 85% of them present only once. The V and J genes are TRBV29-1 and TRBJ2-3; a weak D match, TRBD1 (6 bases). This sequence was found in a man aged 18 to 35 in good health and CMV-seropositive. Sequencing was performed on PBMCs. CDR3 in amino acids: CSVIQGLGDTQYF. The DNA of the CDR3 is TGCAGCGTTATCCAGGGGCTGGGAGATACGCAGTATTTT.